This is a list of T cell receptor beta chains from one sample in a study of T cells in Graves' hyperthyroidism and ophthalmopathy. MiXCR, run by TCRdb on the multiplex PCR reads, gives a single entry per CDR3 protein. The sample lists hundreds of thousands of distinct CDR3 sequences, over 40% occurring once. Sequenced sample: peripheral blood or thyroid tissue (not recorded which). The receptors come from an adult man with Graves' disease, either hyperthyroidism or ophthalmopathy (not recorded which). Both conserved end residues are part of each CDR3.

J gene	V gene	CDR3 protein
TRBJ2-5	TRBV20-1	CSAGVLDAETQYF
TRBJ2-5	TRBV7-9	CASSMGTFSLQETQYF
TRBJ2-2	TRBV10-3	CAIRGDRDQDGELFF
TRBJ2-5	TRBV24-1	CATSAREGRAIETQYF
TRBJ1-6	TRBV12-3/TRBV12-4	CASSFGTSGDSPLHF
TRBJ1-6	TRBV19	CASRRTGSAYNSPLHF
TRBJ1-2	TRBV2	CASSGGTAYGYTF
TRBJ1-2	TRBV29-1	CSVGSGGYTF
TRBJ1-6	TRBV20-1	CSARDAEQGRLHNSPLHF
TRBJ1-5	TRBV20-1	CTAGEQILNQPQHF
TRBJ2-5	TRBV29-1	CSVVEVDQETQYF
TRBJ1-5	TRBV7-8	CASSLMGARGNQPQHF
TRBJ1-1	TRBV29-1	CSVPRDRTNTEAFF
TRBJ1-6	TRBV5-1	CASSLGRERSPLHF
TRBJ2-1	TRBV10-3	CAISGLGSPSYNEQFF
TRBJ2-5	TRBV7-6	CASSLPGTGGETQYF
TRBJ2-7	TRBV20-1	CSALTETLAYEQYF
TRBJ2-2	TRBV6-5	CASRARVTGELFF
TRBJ1-1	TRBV7-8	CASSLEFRDTEAFF
TRBJ1-1	TRBV20-1	CSARGLIEGPEAFF
TRBJ1-4	TRBV7-2	CASRAGLNNEKLFF
TRBJ2-5	TRBV6-6	CASSEGTSGETQYF
TRBJ1-4	TRBV2	CASIRDVGTKLFF
TRBJ2-5	TRBV24-1	CATSDPRTSGSRYQETQYF
TRBJ1-2	TRBV24-1	CATSAGQGGYDYTF
TRBJ1-2	TRBV5-1	CASSSSGTGNGYTF
TRBJ1-3	TRBV12-3/TRBV12-4	CASRDDGQSGNTIYF
TRBJ1-1	TRBV19	CASTRGGAAFF
TRBJ2-7	TRBV7-6	CASSYGLAIEQYF
TRBJ1-5	TRBV7-9	CASSLPGLGQPQHF
TRBJ2-7	TRBV9	CASSKGPSGEQYF
TRBJ1-2	TRBV10-3	CASSYDFRNYGYTF
TRBJ1-5	TRBV7-3	CASSLKLSDREPFNQPQHF
TRBJ1-2	TRBV7-3	CASSLTHGQGDGYTF
TRBJ1-4	TRBV4-3	CASSQDPGGEKLFF